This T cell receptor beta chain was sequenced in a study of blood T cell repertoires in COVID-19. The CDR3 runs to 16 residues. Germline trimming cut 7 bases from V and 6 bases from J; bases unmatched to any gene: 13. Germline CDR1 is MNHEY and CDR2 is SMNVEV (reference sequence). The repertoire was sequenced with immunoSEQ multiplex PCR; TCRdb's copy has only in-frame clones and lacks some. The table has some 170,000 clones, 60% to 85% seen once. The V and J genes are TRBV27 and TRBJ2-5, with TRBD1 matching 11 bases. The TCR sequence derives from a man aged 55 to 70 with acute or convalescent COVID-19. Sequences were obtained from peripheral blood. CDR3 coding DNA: TGTGCCAGCATTCCCCGGGCGGGACAGGGGGTGAAGACCCAGTACTTC. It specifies CASIPRAGQGVKTQYF.